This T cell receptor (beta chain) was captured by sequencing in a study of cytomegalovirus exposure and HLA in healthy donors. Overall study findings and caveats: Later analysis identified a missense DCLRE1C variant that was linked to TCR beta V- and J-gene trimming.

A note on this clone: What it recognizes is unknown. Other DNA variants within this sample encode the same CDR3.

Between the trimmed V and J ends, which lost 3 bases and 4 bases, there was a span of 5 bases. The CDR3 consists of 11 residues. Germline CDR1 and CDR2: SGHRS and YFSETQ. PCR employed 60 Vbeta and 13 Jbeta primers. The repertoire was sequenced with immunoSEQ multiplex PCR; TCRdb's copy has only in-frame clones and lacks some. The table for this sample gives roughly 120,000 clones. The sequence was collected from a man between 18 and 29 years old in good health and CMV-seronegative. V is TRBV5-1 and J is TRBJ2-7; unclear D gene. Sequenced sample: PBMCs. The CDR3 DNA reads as TGCGCCAGCAGCTCCCAATACGAGCAGTACTTC. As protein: CASSSQYEQYF.